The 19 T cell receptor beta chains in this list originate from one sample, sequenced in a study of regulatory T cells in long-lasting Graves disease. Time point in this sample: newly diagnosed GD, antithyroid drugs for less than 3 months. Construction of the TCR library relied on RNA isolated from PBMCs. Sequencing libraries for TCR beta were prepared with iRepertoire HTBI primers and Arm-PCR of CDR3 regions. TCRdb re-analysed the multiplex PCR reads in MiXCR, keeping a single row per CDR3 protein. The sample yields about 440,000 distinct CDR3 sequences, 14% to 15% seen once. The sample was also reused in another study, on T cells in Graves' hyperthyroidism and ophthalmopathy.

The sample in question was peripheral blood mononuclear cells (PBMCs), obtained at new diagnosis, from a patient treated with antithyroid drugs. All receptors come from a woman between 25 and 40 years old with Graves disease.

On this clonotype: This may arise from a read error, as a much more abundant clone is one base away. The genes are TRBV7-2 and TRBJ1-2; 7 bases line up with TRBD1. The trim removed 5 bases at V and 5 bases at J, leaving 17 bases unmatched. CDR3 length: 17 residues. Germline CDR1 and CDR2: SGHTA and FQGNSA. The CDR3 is CASSPSSWRGLWYGYTF. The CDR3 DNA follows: TGTGCCAGCAGCCCTTCCTCCTGGAGGGGGCTCTGGTATGGCTACACCTTC.

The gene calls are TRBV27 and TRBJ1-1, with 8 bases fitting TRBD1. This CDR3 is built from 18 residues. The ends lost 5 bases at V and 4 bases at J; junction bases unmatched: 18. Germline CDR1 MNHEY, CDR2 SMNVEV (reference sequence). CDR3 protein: CASSPFGGQVGGGTEAFF. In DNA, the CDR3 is TGTGCCAGCAGTCCATTCGGGGGACAGGTAGGAGGGGGCACTGAAGCTTTCTTT.

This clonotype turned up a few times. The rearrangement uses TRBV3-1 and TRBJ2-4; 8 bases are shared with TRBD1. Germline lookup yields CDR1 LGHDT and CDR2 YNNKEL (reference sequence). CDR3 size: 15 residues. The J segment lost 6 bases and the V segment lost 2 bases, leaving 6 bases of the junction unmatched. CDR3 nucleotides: TGTGCCAGCAGCCAACAGGGGGCGCCCGGAAACATTCAGTACTTC. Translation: CASSQQGAPGNIQYF.

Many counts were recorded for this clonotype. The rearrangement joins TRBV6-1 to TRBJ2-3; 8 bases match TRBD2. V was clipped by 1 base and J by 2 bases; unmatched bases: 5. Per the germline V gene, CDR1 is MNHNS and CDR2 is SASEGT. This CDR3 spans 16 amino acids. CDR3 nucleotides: TGTGCCAGCAGTGAAGTGGCACTAGCGGACACAGATACGCAGTATTTT. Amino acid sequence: CASSEVALADTDTQYF.

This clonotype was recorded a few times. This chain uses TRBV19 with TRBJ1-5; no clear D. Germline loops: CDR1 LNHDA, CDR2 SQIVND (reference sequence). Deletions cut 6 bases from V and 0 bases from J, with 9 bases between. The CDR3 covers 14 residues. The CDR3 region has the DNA TGTGCCAGTAGCCCATCCACTAGCAATCAGCCCCAGCATTTT. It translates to CASSPSTSNQPQHF.

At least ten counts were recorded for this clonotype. DNA of the CDR3: TGTGCCAGCAGAGGGGAAAGGTACGAGCAGTACTTC. It encodes CASRGERYEQYF. V usage is TRBV27 and J usage is TRBJ2-7; tentative D call: TRBD1 (5 bases). The V and J ends lost 6 bases and 4 bases respectively, with 10 bases between them. CDR3 length: 12 amino acids. The V gene's germline CDR1 is MNHEY and CDR2 SMNVEV (reference sequence).

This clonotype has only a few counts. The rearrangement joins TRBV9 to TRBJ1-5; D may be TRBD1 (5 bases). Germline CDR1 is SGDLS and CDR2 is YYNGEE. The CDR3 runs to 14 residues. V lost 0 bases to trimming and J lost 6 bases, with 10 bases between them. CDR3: CASSVGGRGQPQHF. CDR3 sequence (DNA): TGTGCCAGCAGCGTAGGAGGAAGGGGTCAGCCCCAGCATTTT.

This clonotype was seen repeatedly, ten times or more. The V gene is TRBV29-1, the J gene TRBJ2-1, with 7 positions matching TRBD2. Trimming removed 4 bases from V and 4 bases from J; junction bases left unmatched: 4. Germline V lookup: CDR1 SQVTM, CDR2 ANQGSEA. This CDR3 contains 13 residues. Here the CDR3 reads CSVGLADYNEQFF. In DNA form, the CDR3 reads TGCAGCGTTGGGCTAGCGGATTACAATGAGCAGTTCTTC.

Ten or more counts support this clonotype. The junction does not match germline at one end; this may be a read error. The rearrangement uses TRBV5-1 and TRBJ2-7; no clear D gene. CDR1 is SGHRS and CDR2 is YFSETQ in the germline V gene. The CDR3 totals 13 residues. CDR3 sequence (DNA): TGTGCCAGCAGCTCTTCTAGCTCCTACGAGCAGTACTTC. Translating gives CASSSSSSYEQYF. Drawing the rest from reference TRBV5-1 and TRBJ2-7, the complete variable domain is KAGVTQTPRYLIKTRGQQVTLSCSPISGHRSVSWYQQTPGQGLQFLFEYFSETQRNKGNFPGRFSGRQFSNSRSEMNVSTLELGDSALYLCASSSSSSYEQYFGPGTRLTVT.

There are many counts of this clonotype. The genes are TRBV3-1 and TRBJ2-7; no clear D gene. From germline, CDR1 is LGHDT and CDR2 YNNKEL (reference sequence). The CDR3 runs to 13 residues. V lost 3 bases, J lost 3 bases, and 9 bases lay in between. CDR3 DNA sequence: TGTGCCAGCAGCCAGAGCCACGGCTACGAGCAGTACTTC. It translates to CASSQSHGYEQYF.

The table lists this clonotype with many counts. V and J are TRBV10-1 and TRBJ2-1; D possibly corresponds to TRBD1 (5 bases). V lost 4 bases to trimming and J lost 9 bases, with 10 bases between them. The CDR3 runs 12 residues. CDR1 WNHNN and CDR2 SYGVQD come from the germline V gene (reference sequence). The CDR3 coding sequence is TGCGCCAGCAGTGTGGGGCGATCTGAGCAGTTCTTC. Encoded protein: CASSVGRSEQFF.

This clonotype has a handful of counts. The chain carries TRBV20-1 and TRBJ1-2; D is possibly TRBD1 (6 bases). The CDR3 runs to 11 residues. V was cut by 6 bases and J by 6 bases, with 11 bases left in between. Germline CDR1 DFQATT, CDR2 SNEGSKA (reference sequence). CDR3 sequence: CSARTENGYTF. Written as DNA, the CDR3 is TGCAGTGCCAGGACAGAAAATGGCTACACCTTC.

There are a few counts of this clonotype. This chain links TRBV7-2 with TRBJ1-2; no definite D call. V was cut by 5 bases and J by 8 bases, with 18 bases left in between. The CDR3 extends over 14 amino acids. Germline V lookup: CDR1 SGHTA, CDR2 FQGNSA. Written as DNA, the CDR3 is TGTGCCAGCAGCCCTACCCTTAGGAGTAAGGGCTACACCTTC. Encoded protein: CASSPTLRSKGYTF.

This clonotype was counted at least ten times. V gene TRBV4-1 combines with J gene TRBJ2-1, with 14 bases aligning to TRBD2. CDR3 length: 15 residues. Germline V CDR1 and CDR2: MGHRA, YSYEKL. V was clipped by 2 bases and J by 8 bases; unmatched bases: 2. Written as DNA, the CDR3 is TGCGCCAGCAGCCAAACGGGACTAGCGGGAGATGAGCAGTTCTTC. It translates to CASSQTGLAGDEQFF.

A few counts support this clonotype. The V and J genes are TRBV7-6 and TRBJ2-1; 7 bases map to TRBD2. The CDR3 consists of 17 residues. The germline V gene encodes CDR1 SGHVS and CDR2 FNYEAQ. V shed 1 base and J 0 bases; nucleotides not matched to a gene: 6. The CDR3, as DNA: TGTGCCAGCAGCTTAGGGGCTAGCGGCAGCTCCTACAATGAGCAGTTCTTC. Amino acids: CASSLGASGSSYNEQFF.

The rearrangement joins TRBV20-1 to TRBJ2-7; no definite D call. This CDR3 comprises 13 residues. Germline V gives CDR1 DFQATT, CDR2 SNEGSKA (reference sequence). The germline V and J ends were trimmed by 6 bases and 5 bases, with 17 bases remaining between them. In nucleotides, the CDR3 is TGCAGTGCCTTTTTGGGGATGAGTAACGAGCAGTACTTC. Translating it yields CSAFLGMSNEQYF.

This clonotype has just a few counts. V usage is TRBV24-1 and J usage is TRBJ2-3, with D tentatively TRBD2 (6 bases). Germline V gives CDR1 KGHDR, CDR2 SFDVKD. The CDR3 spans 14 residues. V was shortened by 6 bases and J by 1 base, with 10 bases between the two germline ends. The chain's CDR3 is CATSTSKGTDTQYF. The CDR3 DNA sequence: TGTGCCACCAGTACTAGCAAGGGCACAGATACGCAGTATTTT.

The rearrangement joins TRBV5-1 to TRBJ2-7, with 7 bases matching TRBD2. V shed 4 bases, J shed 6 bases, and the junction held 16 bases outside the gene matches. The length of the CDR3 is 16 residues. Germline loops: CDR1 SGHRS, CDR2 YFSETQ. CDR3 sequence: CASSLRGLAEACEQYF. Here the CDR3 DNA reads TGCGCCAGCAGCCTCCGAGGGCTAGCGGAAGCCTGCGAGCAGTACTTC.

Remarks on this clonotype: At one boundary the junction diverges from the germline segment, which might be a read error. As DNA, the CDR3 is TGCGCCAGCAGCCAAGGCCGACTAGCGGGGACCTACGAGCAGTACTTC. This sequence encodes CASSQGRLAGTYEQYF. The genes are TRBV6-1 and TRBJ2-7, with 11 bases lining up with TRBD2. The germline V gene has CDR1 MNHNS and CDR2 SASEGT. The CDR3 runs to 16 residues.